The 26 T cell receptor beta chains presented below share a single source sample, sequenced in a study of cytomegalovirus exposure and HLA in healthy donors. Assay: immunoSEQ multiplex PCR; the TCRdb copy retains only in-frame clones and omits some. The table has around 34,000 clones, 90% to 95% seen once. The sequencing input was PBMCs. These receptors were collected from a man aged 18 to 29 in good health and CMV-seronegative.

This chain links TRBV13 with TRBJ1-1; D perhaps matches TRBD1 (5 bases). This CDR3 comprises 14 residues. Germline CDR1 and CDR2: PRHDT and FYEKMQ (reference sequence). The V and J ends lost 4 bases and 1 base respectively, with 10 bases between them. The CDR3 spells CASSYRRENTEAFF. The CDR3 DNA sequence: TGTGCCAGCAGCTACAGGCGAGAGAACACTGAAGCTTTCTTT. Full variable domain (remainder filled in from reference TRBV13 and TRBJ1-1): AAGVIQSPRHLIKEKRETATLKCYPIPRHDTVYWYQQGPGQDPQFLISFYEKMQSDKGSIPDRFSAQQFSDYHSELNMSSLELGDSALYFCASSYRRENTEAFFGQGTRLTVV.

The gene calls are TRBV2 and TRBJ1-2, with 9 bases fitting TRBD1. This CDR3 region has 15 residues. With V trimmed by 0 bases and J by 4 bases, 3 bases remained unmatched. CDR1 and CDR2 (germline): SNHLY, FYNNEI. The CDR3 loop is CASSEAGTGSYGYTF. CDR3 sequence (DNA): TGTGCCAGCAGTGAAGCCGGGACAGGGTCCTATGGCTACACCTTC.

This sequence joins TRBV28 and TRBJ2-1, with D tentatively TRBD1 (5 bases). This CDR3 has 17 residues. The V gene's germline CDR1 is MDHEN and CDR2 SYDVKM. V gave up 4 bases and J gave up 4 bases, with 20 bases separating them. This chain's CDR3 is CASSSLQAFGVYNEQFF. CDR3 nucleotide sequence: TGTGCCAGCAGTTCGTTACAGGCTTTTGGAGTATACAATGAGCAGTTCTTC.

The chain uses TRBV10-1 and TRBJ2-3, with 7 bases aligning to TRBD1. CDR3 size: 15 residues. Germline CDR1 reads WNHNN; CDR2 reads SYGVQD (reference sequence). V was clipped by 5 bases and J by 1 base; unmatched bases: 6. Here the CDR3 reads CASSPDRVGTDTQYF. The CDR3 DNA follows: TGCGCCAGCAGTCCCGACAGGGTGGGCACAGATACGCAGTATTTT.

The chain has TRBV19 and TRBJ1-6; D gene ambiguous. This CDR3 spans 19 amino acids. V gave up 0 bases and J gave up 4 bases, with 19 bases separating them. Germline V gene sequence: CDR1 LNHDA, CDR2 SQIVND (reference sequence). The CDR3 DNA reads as TGTGCCAGTAGTATAGATTTCTCCGGGCCCGGGAGGTATAATTCACCCCTCCACTTT. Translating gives CASSIDFSGPGRYNSPLHF.

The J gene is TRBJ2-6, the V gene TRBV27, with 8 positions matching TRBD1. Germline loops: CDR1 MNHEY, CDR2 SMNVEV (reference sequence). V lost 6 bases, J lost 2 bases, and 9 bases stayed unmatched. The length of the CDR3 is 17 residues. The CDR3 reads CASSPMSGGPGANVLTF. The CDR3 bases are TGTGCCAGCAGCCCAATGTCAGGGGGCCCTGGGGCCAACGTCCTGACTTTC.

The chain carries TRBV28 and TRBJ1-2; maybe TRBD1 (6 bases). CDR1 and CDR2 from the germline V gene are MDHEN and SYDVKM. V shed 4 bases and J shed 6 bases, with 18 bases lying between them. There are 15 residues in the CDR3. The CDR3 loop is CASSSLQGSAHGYTF. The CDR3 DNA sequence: TGTGCCAGCAGTTCCTTACAGGGCTCAGCTCATGGCTACACCTTC.

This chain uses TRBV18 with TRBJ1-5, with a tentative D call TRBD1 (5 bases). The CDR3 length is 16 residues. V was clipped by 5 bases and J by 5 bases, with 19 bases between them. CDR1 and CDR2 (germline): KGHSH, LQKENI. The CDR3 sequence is CASSSRVQGFDQPQHF. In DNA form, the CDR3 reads TGTGCCAGCTCATCTAGGGTCCAGGGCTTCGATCAGCCCCAGCATTTT.

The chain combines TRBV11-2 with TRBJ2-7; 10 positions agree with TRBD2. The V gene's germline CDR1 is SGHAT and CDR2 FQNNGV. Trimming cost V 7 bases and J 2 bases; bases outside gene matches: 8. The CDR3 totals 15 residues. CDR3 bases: TGTGCCAGCAACGATCGGACTAGCGGCCCCTACGAGCAGTACTTC. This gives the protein CASNDRTSGPYEQYF.

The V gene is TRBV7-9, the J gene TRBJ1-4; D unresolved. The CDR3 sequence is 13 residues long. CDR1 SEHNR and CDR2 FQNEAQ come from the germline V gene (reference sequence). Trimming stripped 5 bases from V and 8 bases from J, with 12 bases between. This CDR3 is CASSPPAGEKLFF. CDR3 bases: TGTGCCAGCAGCCCCCCGGCGGGCGAAAAACTGTTTTTT.

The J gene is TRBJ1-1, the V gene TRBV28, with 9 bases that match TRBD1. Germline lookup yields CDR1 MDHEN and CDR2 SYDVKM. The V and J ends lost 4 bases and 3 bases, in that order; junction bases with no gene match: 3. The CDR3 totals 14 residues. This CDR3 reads CASSSRTGDTEAFF. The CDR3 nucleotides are TGTGCCAGCAGTTCCAGGACAGGGGACACTGAAGCTTTCTTT.

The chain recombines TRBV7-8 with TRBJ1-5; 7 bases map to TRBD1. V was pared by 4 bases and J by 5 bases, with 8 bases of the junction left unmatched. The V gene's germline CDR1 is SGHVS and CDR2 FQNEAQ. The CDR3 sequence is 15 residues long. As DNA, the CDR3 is TGTGCCAGCAGCTACGGGACCACAGGGGATCAGCCCCAGCATTTT. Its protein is CASSYGTTGDQPQHF. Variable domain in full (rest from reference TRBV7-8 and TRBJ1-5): GAGVSQSPRYKVAKRGQDVALRCDPISGHVSLFWYQQALGQGPEFLTYFQNEAQLDKSGLPSDRFFAERPEGSVSTLKIQRTQQEDSAVYLCASSYGTTGDQPQHFGDGTRLSIL.

CDR3 loop: CASRQGNLNEQFF. CDR3 DNA: TGTGCCAGTCGACAGGGGAATTTGAATGAGCAGTTCTTC. The rearrangement links TRBV28 to TRBJ2-1; the match to TRBD1 covers 8 bases. CDR3 size: 13 residues. V dropped 9 bases and J dropped 7; count of bases not matched to a gene: 8. Germline assignment: CDR1 MDHEN and CDR2 SYDVKM.

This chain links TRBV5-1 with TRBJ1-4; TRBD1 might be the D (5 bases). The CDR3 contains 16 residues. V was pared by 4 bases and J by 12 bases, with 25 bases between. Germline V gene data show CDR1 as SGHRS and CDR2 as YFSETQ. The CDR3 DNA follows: TGCGCCAGCAGCGTAGGACACTTAGGGTCCCGGGTGGAACTGTTTTTT. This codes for CASSVGHLGSRVELFF.

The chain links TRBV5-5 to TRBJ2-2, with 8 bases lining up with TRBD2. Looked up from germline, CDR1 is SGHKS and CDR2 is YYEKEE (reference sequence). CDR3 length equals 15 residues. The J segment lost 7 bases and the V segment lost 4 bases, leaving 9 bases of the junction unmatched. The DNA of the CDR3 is TGTGCCAGCAGCCTCCTCGGGGGGGAGAACGGGGAGCTGTTTTTT. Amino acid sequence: CASSLLGGENGELFF.

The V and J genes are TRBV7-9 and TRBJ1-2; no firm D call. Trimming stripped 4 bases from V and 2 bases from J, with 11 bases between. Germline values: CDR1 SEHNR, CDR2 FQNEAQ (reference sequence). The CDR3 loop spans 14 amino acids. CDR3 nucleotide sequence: TGTGCCAGCAGCTCTTGGCCCGGGAACTATGGCTACACCTTC. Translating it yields CASSSWPGNYGYTF. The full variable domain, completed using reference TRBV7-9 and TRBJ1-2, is DTGVSQNPRHKITKRGQNVTFRCDPISEHNRLYWYRQTLGQGPEFLTYFQNEAQLEKSRLLSDRFSAERPKGSFSTLEIQRTEQGDSAMYLCASSSWPGNYGYTFGSGTRLTVV.

DNA of the CDR3: TGCAGCGTTTTGGACAGTGAGTATCAGCCCCAGCATTTT. Its translation: CSVLDSEYQPQHF. J is TRBJ1-5 and V is TRBV29-1; maybe TRBD1 (6 bases). Germline CDR1 SQVTM, CDR2 ANQGSEA. Deletions cut 5 bases from V and 5 bases from J, with 13 bases between. CDR3 length equals 13 residues.

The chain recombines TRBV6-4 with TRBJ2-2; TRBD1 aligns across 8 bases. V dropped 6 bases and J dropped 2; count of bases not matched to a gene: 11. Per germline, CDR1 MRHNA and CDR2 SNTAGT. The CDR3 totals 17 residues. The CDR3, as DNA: TGTGCCAGCAGACGATTCGGGACAGGAAGCAACACCGGGGAGCTGTTTTTT. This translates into CASRRFGTGSNTGELFF.

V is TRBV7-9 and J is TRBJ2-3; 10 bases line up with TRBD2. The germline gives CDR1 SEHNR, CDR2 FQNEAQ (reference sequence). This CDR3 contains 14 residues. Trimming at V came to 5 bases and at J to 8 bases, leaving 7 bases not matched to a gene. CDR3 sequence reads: CASSPSGSEGTQYF. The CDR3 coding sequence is TGTGCCAGCAGCCCTAGCGGGAGTGAGGGTACGCAGTATTTT.

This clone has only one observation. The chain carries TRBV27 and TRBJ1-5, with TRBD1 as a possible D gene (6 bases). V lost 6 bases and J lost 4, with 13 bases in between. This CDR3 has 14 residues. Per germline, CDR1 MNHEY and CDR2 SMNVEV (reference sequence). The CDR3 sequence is CASRASGANQPQHF. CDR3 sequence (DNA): TGTGCCAGCAGGGCGTCAGGGGCGAATCAGCCCCAGCATTTT.

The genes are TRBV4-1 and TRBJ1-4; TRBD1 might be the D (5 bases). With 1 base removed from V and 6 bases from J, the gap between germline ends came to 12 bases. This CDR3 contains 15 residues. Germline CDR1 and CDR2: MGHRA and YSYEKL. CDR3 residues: CASSQVGGEYEKLFF. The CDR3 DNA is TGCGCCAGCAGCCAAGTTGGGGGGGAGTATGAAAAACTGTTTTTT.

The CDR3 bases are TGTGCCAGCAGTCAAGGGACACTTCTACGCTATGGCTACACCTTC. Translation: CASSQGTLLRYGYTF. V and J are TRBV11-2 and TRBJ1-2, with D maybe TRBD1 (6 bases). CDR3 length: 15 residues. CDR1 is SGHAT, CDR2 FQNNGV, per germline. V was clipped by 6 bases and J by 4 bases, with 18 bases between them.

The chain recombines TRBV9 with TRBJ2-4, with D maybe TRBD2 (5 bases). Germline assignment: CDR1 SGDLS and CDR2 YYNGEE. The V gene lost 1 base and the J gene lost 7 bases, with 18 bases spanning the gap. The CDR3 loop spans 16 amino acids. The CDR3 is CASSVSSRASGNIQYF. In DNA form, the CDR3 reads TGTGCCAGCAGCGTATCTTCACGGGCCTCGGGGAACATTCAGTACTTC. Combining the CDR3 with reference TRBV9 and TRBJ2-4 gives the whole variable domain DSGVTQTPKHLITATGQRVTLRCSPRSGDLSVYWYQQSLDQGLQFLIQYYNGEERAKGNILERFSAQQFPDLHSELNLSSLELGDSALYFCASSVSSRASGNIQYFGAGTRLSVL.

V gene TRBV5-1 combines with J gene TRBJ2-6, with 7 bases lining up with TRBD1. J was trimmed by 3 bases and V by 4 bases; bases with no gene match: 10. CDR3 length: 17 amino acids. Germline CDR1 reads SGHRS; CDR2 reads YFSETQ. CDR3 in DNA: TGCGCCAGCAGCGCGACACAGGGGAGCAATGGGGCCAACGTCCTGACTTTC. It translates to CASSATQGSNGANVLTF.

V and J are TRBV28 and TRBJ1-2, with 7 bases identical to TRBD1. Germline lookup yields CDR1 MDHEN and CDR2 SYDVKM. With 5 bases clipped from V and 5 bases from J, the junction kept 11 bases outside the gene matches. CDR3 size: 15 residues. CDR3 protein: CASSLGGGVRYGYTF. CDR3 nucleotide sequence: TGTGCCAGCAGTCTAGGAGGGGGCGTGAGGTATGGCTACACCTTC.

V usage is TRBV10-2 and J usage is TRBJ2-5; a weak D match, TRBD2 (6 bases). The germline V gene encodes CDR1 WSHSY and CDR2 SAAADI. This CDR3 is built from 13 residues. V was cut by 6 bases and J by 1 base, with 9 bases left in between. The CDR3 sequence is CASRYGGQETQYF. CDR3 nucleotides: TGCGCCAGCAGGTACGGGGGCCAAGAGACCCAGTACTTC.